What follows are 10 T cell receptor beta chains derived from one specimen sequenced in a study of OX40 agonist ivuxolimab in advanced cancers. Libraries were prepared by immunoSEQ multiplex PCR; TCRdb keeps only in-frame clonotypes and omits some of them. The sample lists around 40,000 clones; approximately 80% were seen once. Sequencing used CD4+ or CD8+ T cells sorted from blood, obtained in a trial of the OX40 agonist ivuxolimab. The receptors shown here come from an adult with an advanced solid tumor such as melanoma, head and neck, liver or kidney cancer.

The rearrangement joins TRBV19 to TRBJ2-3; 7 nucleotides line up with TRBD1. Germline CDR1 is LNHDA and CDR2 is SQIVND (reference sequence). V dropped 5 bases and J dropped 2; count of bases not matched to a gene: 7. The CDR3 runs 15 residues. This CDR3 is CASSPRTGTTDTQYF. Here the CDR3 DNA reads TGTGCCAGTAGTCCGAGGACAGGAACCACAGATACGCAGTATTTT. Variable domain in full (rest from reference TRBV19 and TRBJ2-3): DGGITQSPKYLFRKEGQNVTLSCEQNLNHDAMYWYRQDPGQGLRLIYYSQIVNDFQKGDIAEGYSVSREKKESFPLTVTSAQKNPTAFYLCASSPRTGTTDTQYFGPGTRLTVL.

Here the CDR3 reads CASIPPSDSLEAFF. DNA for the CDR3: TGTGCCAGCATCCCCCCCTCCGACAGCCTTGAAGCTTTCTTT. The chain couples TRBV7-9 to TRBJ1-1, with D maybe TRBD1 (5 bases). This CDR3 contains 14 residues. Germline V gives CDR1 SEHNR, CDR2 FQNEAQ (reference sequence). V lost 7 bases to trimming and J lost 7 bases, with 19 bases between them. The full variable domain, in which reference TRBV7-9 and TRBJ1-1 provide the parts outside the CDR3, is DTGVSQNPRHKITKRGQNVTFRCDPISEHNRLYWYRQTLGQGPEFLTYFQNEAQLEKSRLLSDRFSAERPKGSFSTLEIQRTEQGDSAMYLCASIPPSDSLEAFFGQGTRLTVV.

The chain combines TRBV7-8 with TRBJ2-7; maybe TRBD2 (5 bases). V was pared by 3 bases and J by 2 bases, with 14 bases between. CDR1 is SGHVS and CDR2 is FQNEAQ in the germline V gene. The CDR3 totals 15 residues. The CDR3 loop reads CASSFYPGKPYEQYF. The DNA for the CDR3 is TGTGCCAGCAGCTTTTATCCGGGGAAACCCTACGAGCAGTACTTC.

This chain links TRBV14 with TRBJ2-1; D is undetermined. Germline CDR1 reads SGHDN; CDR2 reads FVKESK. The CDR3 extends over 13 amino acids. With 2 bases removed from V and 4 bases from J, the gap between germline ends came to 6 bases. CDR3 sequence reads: CASSQQQYNEQFF. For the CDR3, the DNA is TGTGCCAGCAGCCAACAACAGTACAATGAGCAGTTCTTC.

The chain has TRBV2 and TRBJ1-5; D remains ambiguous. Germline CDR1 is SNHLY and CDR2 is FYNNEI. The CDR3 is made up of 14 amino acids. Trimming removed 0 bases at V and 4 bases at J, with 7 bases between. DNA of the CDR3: TGTGCCAGCAGTGAAGCGTCGGTGAATCAGCCCCAGCATTTT. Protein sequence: CASSEASVNQPQHF.

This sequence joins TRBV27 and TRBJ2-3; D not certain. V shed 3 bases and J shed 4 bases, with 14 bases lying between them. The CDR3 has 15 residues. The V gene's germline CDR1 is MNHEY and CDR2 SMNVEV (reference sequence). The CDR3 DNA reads TGTGCCAGCAGTTTCGGCCTCGGCTACTCAGATACGCAGTATTTT. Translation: CASSFGLGYSDTQYF.

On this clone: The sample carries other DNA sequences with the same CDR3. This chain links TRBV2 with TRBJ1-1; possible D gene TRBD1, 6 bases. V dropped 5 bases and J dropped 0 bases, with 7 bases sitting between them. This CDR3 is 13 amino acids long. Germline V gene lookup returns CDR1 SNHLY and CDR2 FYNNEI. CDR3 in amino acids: CASSTGLNTEAFF. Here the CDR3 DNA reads TGTGCCAGCAGTACAGGGTTGAACACTGAAGCTTTCTTT.

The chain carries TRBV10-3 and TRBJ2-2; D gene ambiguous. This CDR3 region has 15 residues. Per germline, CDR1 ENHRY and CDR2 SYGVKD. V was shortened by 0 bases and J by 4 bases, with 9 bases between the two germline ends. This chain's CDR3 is CAISESGSPTGELFF. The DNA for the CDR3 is TGTGCCATCAGTGAGTCCGGCTCCCCCACCGGGGAGCTGTTTTTT.

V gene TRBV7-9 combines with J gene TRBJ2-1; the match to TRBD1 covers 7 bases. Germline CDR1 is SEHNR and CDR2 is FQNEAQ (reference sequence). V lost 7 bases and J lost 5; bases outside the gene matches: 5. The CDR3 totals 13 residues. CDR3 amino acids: CASTRTGHNEQFF. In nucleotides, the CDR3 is TGTGCCAGCACCCGGACAGGTCACAATGAGCAGTTCTTC.

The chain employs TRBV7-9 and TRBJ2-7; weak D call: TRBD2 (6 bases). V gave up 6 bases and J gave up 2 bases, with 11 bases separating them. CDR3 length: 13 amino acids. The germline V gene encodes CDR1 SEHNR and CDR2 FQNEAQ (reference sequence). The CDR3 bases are TGTGCCAGCAGTTCGGGGGAAACCTACGAGCAGTACTTC. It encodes CASSSGETYEQYF. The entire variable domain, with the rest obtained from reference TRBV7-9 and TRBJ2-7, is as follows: DTGVSQNPRHKITKRGQNVTFRCDPISEHNRLYWYRQTLGQGPEFLTYFQNEAQLEKSRLLSDRFSAERPKGSFSTLEIQRTEQGDSAMYLCASSSGETYEQYFGPGTRLTVT.